The 21 T cell receptor beta chains given below trace back to one sample, sequenced in a study of blood T cell repertoires in COVID-19. Sequencing used immunoSEQ multiplex PCR; TCRdb keeps in-frame clones, though not all of them. The repertoire includes some 100,000 clones, roughly 85% of them detected once, and 1.5% to 2% sits in the top ten. The sample taken for sequencing was peripheral blood. These receptors all come from a woman between 65 and 79 years old with active or convalescent COVID-19.

The chain employs TRBV2 and TRBJ2-5; 10 bases match TRBD1. V was clipped by 7 bases and J by 5 bases; unmatched bases: 7. CDR3 length: 14 amino acids. Germline CDR1 reads SNHLY; CDR2 reads FYNNEI. The CDR3 is CASKLTGGIETQYF. The CDR3 DNA is TGTGCCAGCAAGTTGACAGGGGGCATCGAGACCCAGTACTTC.

This rearrangement joins TRBV29-1 to TRBJ2-7, with 10 bases lining up with TRBD2. The CDR3 runs 14 residues. J lost 3 bases, V lost 6 bases, and 8 bases had no gene match. The germline CDR1 and CDR2 sequences are SQVTM and ANQGSEA. DNA of the CDR3: TGCAGCGTCGGTGGACTAGCGGAGATCTACGAGCAGTACTTC. Amino acids: CSVGGLAEIYEQYF.

The V and J genes are TRBV30 and TRBJ2-1, with 13 nucleotides matching TRBD2. With V trimmed by 3 bases and J by 6 bases, 2 bases remained unmatched. The CDR3 has 14 residues. Germline V CDR1 and CDR2: GTSNPN, SVGIG (reference sequence). For the CDR3, the DNA is TGTGCCTGGAGCCGGACTAGCGGGAGCAATGAGCAGTTCTTC. Translation gives CAWSRTSGSNEQFF.

This rearrangement joins TRBV6-1 to TRBJ2-2; D may be TRBD1 (7 bases). V lost 1 base and J lost 5, with 14 bases in between. Germline V lookup: CDR1 MNHNS, CDR2 SASEGT. The CDR3 has 16 amino acids. The CDR3 loop is CASSEGPAGGTGELFF. Written as DNA, the CDR3 is TGTGCCAGCAGTGAAGGCCCGGCAGGGGGGACCGGGGAGCTGTTTTTT.

The rearrangement links TRBV7-9 to TRBJ2-1; TRBD2 matches 9 bases. Looked up from germline, CDR1 is SEHNR and CDR2 is FQNEAQ (reference sequence). The length of the CDR3 is 15 residues. V trimming: 4 bases; J trimming: 6 bases; junction bases outside the gene matches: 7. The CDR3 DNA is TGTGCCAGCAGCTCTCAGGGCGGGGGGGCCAATGAGCAGTTCTTC. It codes for CASSSQGGGANEQFF.

The V and J genes are TRBV5-4 and TRBJ2-3, with 8 positions matching TRBD2. From germline, CDR1 is SGHNT and CDR2 YYREEE (reference sequence). Germline trimming cut 0 bases from V and 5 bases from J; bases unmatched to any gene: 8. The length of the CDR3 is 16 residues. The chain's CDR3 is CASSLESSGARDTQYF. CDR3 in DNA: TGTGCCAGCAGCTTGGAGAGTAGCGGGGCCCGAGATACGCAGTATTTT. The whole variable domain, remainder taken from reference TRBV5-4 and TRBJ2-3, is ETGVTQSPTHLIKTRGQQVTLRCSSQSGHNTVSWYQQALGQGPQFIFQYYREEENGRGNFPPRFSGLQFPNYSSELNVNALELDDSALYLCASSLESSGARDTQYFGPGTRLTVL.

This chain joins TRBV4-3 and TRBJ2-3; 8 bases map to TRBD2. This CDR3 contains 15 residues. The germline CDR1 and CDR2 sequences are LGHNA and YSLEER. The V and J ends lost 0 bases and 6 bases, in that order; junction bases with no gene match: 5. The CDR3 DNA reads as TGCGCCAGCAGCCAAGATGGGGCTAGCGGGGATACGCAGTATTTT. Translating gives CASSQDGASGDTQYF.

V and J are TRBV3-1 (or the pseudogene TRBV3-2) and TRBJ1-5; 7 bases are a match to TRBD1. J was trimmed by 2 bases and V by 4 bases; bases with no gene match: 2. The CDR3 length is 14 residues. Germline CDR1 reads LGHDT; CDR2 reads YNNKEL (reference sequence). In DNA form, the CDR3 reads TGTGCCAGCAGCCCAGGACAGGGCAATCAGCCCCAGCATTTT. It translates to CASSPGQGNQPQHF.

V is TRBV4-3 and J is TRBJ2-2, with D possibly TRBD1 on 5 matching bases. Trimming took 0 bases from V and 1 from J, leaving 15 bases between them. Germline CDR1 reads LGHNA; CDR2 reads YSLEER. This CDR3 region has 18 residues. The CDR3 DNA reads TGCGCCAGCAGCCAAGAAACACAGGCCTTTTTGAACACCGGGGAGCTGTTTTTT. Encoded protein: CASSQETQAFLNTGELFF.

The genes are TRBV5-1 and TRBJ2-7; D is perhaps TRBD1 (6 bases). Germline V gene data show CDR1 as SGHRS and CDR2 as YFSETQ. The V gene lost 0 bases and the J gene lost 5 bases, with 12 bases spanning the gap. The CDR3 runs to 14 residues. The CDR3 coding sequence is TGCGCCAGCAGCTTGGGACAGGTACTGAACGAGCAGTACTTC. Encoded protein: CASSLGQVLNEQYF.

V gene TRBV6-1 combines with J gene TRBJ1-4, with D possibly TRBD1 on 5 matching bases. Germline values: CDR1 MNHNS, CDR2 SASEGT. Trimming pared 2 bases from V and 7 bases from J, leaving 8 bases between. The CDR3 has 13 residues. The CDR3 reads CASSEWGSEKLFF. The CDR3 DNA reads TGTGCCAGCAGTGAATGGGGCTCTGAAAAACTGTTTTTT.

This clone was counted a single time. The chain joins TRBV5-1 to TRBJ2-1; TRBD2 matches 15 bases. The length of the CDR3 is 18 residues. V was pared by 0 bases and J by 5 bases, with 6 bases of the junction left unmatched. Germline V gene sequence: CDR1 SGHRS, CDR2 YFSETQ. The chain's CDR3 is CASSLGRTSGGANNEQFF. Written as DNA, the CDR3 is TGCGCCAGCAGCTTGGGTAGGACTAGCGGGGGGGCGAACAATGAGCAGTTCTTC.

The gene calls are TRBV7-9 and TRBJ2-2; D is ambiguous. CDR3 length: 12 residues. Germline V gene lookup returns CDR1 SEHNR and CDR2 FQNEAQ (reference sequence). Trimming removed 7 bases at V and 2 bases at J, with 5 bases between. CDR3 loop: CASTLNTGELFF. The DNA of the CDR3 is TGTGCCAGCACCCTCAACACCGGGGAGCTGTTTTTT.

The chain couples TRBV5-1 to TRBJ2-2; 12 positions match TRBD2. Per germline, CDR1 SGHRS and CDR2 YFSETQ. J gave up 7 bases and V 0 bases, and 7 bases lay outside the gene matches. The CDR3 is made up of 17 amino acids. The CDR3 nucleotides are TGCGCCAGCAGCTTGGCCCTAGCGGGAGGGCAAGGCGGGGAGCTGTTTTTT. Translated, it gives CASSLALAGGQGGELFF.

Note on this clone: A junction end diverges from the germline sequence, so it may reflect a read error. V gene TRBV7-9 combines with J gene TRBJ1-2; no firm D call. Germline V gene sequence: CDR1 SEHNR, CDR2 FQNEAQ (reference sequence). The CDR3 contains 13 residues. This CDR3 reads CASSLARVPSVLF. CDR3 bases: TGTGCCAGCAGCTTAGCGAGAGTCCCATCTGTGCTATTC.

The chain carries TRBV20-1 and TRBJ1-2; D is ambiguous. Germline V gives CDR1 DFQATT, CDR2 SNEGSKA (reference sequence). The CDR3 spans 11 residues. Trimming pared 0 bases from V and 6 bases from J, leaving 5 bases between. The CDR3 protein is CSARDLDGYTF. For the CDR3, the DNA is TGCAGTGCTAGAGATCTTGATGGCTACACCTTC.

The chain carries TRBV10-1 and TRBJ2-7; D gene ambiguous. This CDR3 comprises 13 residues. V lost 0 bases and J 7 bases, leaving 10 bases between the germline ends. Germline CDR1 reads WNHNN; CDR2 reads SYGVQD (reference sequence). The CDR3 nucleotides are TGCGCCAGCAGTGAGTCGATCGAGAGGGAGCAGTACTTC. Its translation: CASSESIEREQYF.

V and J are TRBV7-9 and TRBJ1-2; D is ambiguous. Deletions cut 2 bases from V and 4 bases from J, with 5 bases between. The CDR3 is 12 amino acids. Per germline, CDR1 SEHNR and CDR2 FQNEAQ (reference sequence). CDR3 sequence reads: CASSLRPYGYTF. The CDR3, as DNA: TGTGCCAGCAGCTTACGTCCCTATGGCTACACCTTC.

This chain joins TRBV15 and TRBJ2-2; 8 nucleotides match TRBD1. The ends lost 2 bases at V and 1 base at J; junction bases unmatched: 9. CDR1 LNHNV and CDR2 YYDKDF come from the germline V gene (reference sequence). CDR3 size: 18 residues. In DNA, the CDR3 is TGTGCCACCAGCAGAAACCGACAGGGGCCCAAGAACACCGGGGAGCTGTTTTTT. Its protein product is CATSRNRQGPKNTGELFF.

This clone was seen just once. V gene TRBV2 combines with J gene TRBJ2-1; tentatively, D is TRBD1 (6 bases). Germline V lookup: CDR1 SNHLY, CDR2 FYNNEI. Trimming stripped 3 bases from V and 8 bases from J, with 8 bases between. This CDR3 region has 12 residues. The CDR3 nucleotides are TGTGCCAGCAGTGACAGGGGCGATGAGCAGTTCTTC. Translating it yields CASSDRGDEQFF.

This clone was seen a few times. This CDR3 reads CASSLGSGVYGYTF. CDR3 sequence (DNA): TGTGCCAGCAGCTTGGGGTCGGGGGTCTATGGCTACACCTTC. The rearrangement joins TRBV7-2 to TRBJ1-2; D is possibly TRBD1 (5 bases). The germline V gene encodes CDR1 SGHTA and CDR2 FQGNSA. The germline V and J ends were trimmed by 3 bases and 4 bases, with 12 bases remaining between them. This CDR3 comprises 14 residues.